This TCR beta chain is drawn from a study of blood T cell repertoires in COVID-19. Study-wide background: The samples span acute and convalescent COVID-19 from the United States, Italy and Spain. PBMCs, B-cell-depleted T cells, or T cells provided the cDNA or gDNA that made up the material.

In the authors' workflow: Reference gene primers were amplified, and this amplification served to estimate nucleated cell counts. Produced via immunoSEQ multiplex PCR; TCRdb's table is partial and in-frame only. The V and J calls and clone size were taken over from that table, and D and trimming were inferred from the DNA. The table shows a few hundred thousand clones, with around nine tenths occurring only once. The sample consisted of peripheral blood. This sequence originates from a human donor in a cohort sampled during active COVID-19.

The chain's CDR3 is CASTQGVFDEQFF. CDR3 nucleotides: TGTGCCAGCACCCAGGGGGTGTTCGATGAGCAGTTCTTC. The V call is TRBV5-6, the J call TRBJ2-1, with TRBD1 matching 7 bases. The germline CDR1 and CDR2 sequences are SGHDT and YYEEEE. The CDR3 sequence is 13 residues long. The trim removed 6 bases at V and 8 bases at J, leaving 8 bases unmatched.